The 24 T cell receptor beta chains below were found in one sample sequenced in a study of blood T cell repertoires in COVID-19. TCRdb's copy holds only in-frame clones and misses some; the assay was immunoSEQ multiplex PCR. This sample has about 300,000 clones, with 70% to 90% found just once. The sequencing input was PBMCs or T cells enriched from blood (not recorded which). The receptors come from a woman aged 25 to 39 who had recovered from COVID-19.

The rearrangement links TRBV30 to TRBJ1-1; 10 bases are a match to TRBD1. Unmatched junction bases numbered 13, after V lost 2 bases and J lost 10 bases. This CDR3 comprises 15 residues. CDR1 is GTSNPN and CDR2 is SVGIG in the germline V gene (reference sequence). CDR3 sequence reads: CAWSTTGTGVIGAFF. The CDR3 coding sequence is TGTGCCTGGAGTACGACCGGGACAGGGGTTATTGGAGCTTTCTTT.

The V gene is TRBV29-1, the J gene TRBJ2-1; no firm D call. Germline V lookup: CDR1 SQVTM, CDR2 ANQGSEA. CDR3 length equals 14 residues. V was shortened by 3 bases and J by 4 bases, with 13 bases between the two germline ends. CDR3 coding DNA: TGCAGCGTTGACGGTGTGAGCAAGTACAATGAGCAGTTCTTC. This encodes CSVDGVSKYNEQFF.

The sample holds a few counts of this clone. V and J are TRBV4-1 and TRBJ1-2; D might be TRBD1 (5 bases). This CDR3 contains 16 residues. V was clipped by 0 bases and J by 7 bases, with 18 bases between them. The V gene's germline CDR1 is MGHRA and CDR2 YSYEKL. CDR3 DNA sequence: TGCGCCAGCAGCCAAGAAGGGGCCACCGACCTTGGTGGCTACACCTTC. Translation: CASSQEGATDLGGYTF.

This sequence joins TRBV3-1 (or the pseudogene TRBV3-2) and TRBJ2-7, with 7 bases matching TRBD1. CDR3 size: 14 residues. Looked up from germline, CDR1 is LGHDT and CDR2 is YNNKEL (reference sequence). V lost 4 bases, J lost 4 bases, and 7 bases stayed unmatched. The CDR3 is CASSRQGWSYEQYF. Here the CDR3 DNA reads TGTGCCAGCAGCCGACAGGGCTGGAGTTACGAGCAGTACTTC.

The chain couples TRBV7-8 to TRBJ2-7; possibly TRBD2 for D (6 bases). The CDR3 extends over 14 amino acids. Germline CDR1 is SGHVS and CDR2 is FQNEAQ. Trimming removed 2 bases from V and 4 bases from J, with 12 bases in between. The CDR3 sequence: CASSLRAGLYEQYF. The CDR3 DNA reads TGTGCCAGCAGCTTAAGGGCGGGATTATACGAGCAGTACTTC.

DNA of the CDR3: TGTGCCAGCAGCTTGAGTCAGGGCGGCTCCTACGAGCAGTACTTC. Encoded protein: CASSLSQGGSYEQYF. The V call is TRBV5-4, the J call TRBJ2-7; maybe TRBD1 (5 bases). The CDR3 is made up of 15 amino acids. Trimming removed 1 base at V and 0 bases at J, with 11 bases between. CDR1 SGHNT and CDR2 YYREEE come from the germline V gene (reference sequence).

This clone was recorded once. The chain links TRBV5-4 to TRBJ2-7; TRBD1 might be the D (5 bases). Germline CDR1 is SGHNT and CDR2 is YYREEE (reference sequence). The CDR3 covers 12 residues. Trimming pared 4 bases from V and 4 bases from J, leaving 9 bases between. CDR3 amino acids: CASSHDRYEQYF. The CDR3 DNA follows: TGTGCCAGCAGCCATGACAGATACGAGCAGTACTTC.

The chain combines TRBV20-1 with TRBJ2-5; possible D gene TRBD2, 5 bases. Germline V gives CDR1 DFQATT, CDR2 SNEGSKA (reference sequence). CDR3 length: 14 residues. Trimming took 3 bases from V and 1 from J, leaving 12 bases between them. CDR3 in amino acids: CSASSRGGQETQYF. CDR3 sequence (DNA): TGCAGTGCTAGTAGTCGGGGTGGCCAAGAGACCCAGTACTTC.

Only one count was recorded for this clone. The genes are TRBV7-6 and TRBJ2-3; possibly TRBD2 for D (6 bases). The germline V gene has CDR1 SGHVS and CDR2 FNYEAQ. The CDR3 consists of 15 residues. The V end lost 5 bases, the J end lost 10 bases, and 22 bases lay between the germline ends. The CDR3: CASSGGILAPVAQYF. The CDR3 nucleotides are TGTGCCAGCAGCGGGGGGATCCTAGCCCCTGTGGCGCAGTATTTT. Full variable domain (outside the CDR3, taken from reference TRBV7-6 and TRBJ2-3): GAGVSQSPRYKVTKRGQDVALRCDPISGHVSLYWYRQALGQGPEFLTYFNYEAQQDKSGLPNDRFSAERPEGSISTLTIQRTEQRDSAMYRCASSGGILAPVAQYFGPGTRLTVL.

The genes are TRBV5-1 and TRBJ1-2; D is uncertain. Deletions cut 2 bases from V and 4 bases from J, with 9 bases between. The CDR3 totals 13 residues. Looked up from germline, CDR1 is SGHRS and CDR2 is YFSETQ. Here the CDR3 reads CASSFSRFYGYTF. CDR3 sequence (DNA): TGCGCCAGCAGCTTTTCCCGGTTCTATGGCTACACCTTC.

The CDR3 loop is CASSATGTGGFGEAFF. The DNA for the CDR3 is TGTGCCAGCAGTGCCACCGGGACAGGCGGTTTTGGTGAAGCTTTCTTT. This chain uses TRBV6-1 with TRBJ1-1, with 8 bases identical to TRBD1. V trimming: 4 bases; J trimming: 7 bases; junction bases outside the gene matches: 14. Germline CDR1 reads MNHNS; CDR2 reads SASEGT. The CDR3 sequence is 16 residues long.

This clone was counted a few times. The chain couples TRBV3-1 (or the pseudogene TRBV3-2) to TRBJ1-1; possible D gene TRBD1, 6 bases. Germline V gene sequence: CDR1 LGHDT, CDR2 YNNKEL (reference sequence). This CDR3 spans 14 amino acids. Trimming shortened V by 4 bases and J by 2 bases, and 11 bases separated the two germline ends. This CDR3 is CASSLKGGNTEAFF. The CDR3 DNA reads as TGTGCCAGCAGCCTAAAAGGGGGAAACACTGAAGCTTTCTTT.

The rearrangement uses TRBV4-2 and TRBJ1-2; no clear D gene. Looked up from germline, CDR1 is LGHNA and CDR2 is YNFKEQ. V lost 4 bases, J lost 10 bases, and 13 bases lay in between. The CDR3 sequence is 12 residues long. The CDR3 region has the DNA TGTGCCAGCAGCCGGGAGTCCTACTCCTACACCTTC. It is translated as CASSRESYSYTF.

This chain uses TRBV14 with TRBJ2-2, with TRBD2 identical over 8 bases. The CDR3 has 16 residues. Trimming at V came to 4 bases and at J to 4 bases, leaving 8 bases not matched to a gene. Per the germline V gene, CDR1 is SGHDN and CDR2 is FVKESK. CDR3 DNA: TGTGCCAGCAGCCGCTCGGGGGGGGCGAGCACCGGGGAGCTGTTTTTT. Translated: CASSRSGGASTGELFF.

This CDR3 reads CATTPRGGQVEAFF. The DNA of the CDR3 is TGTGCCACCACACCCCGGGGGGGGCAGGTTGAAGCTTTCTTT. The rearrangement links TRBV19 to TRBJ1-1; D possibly corresponds to TRBD1 (6 bases). The germline V gene encodes CDR1 LNHDA and CDR2 SQIVND (reference sequence). The CDR3 runs 14 residues. Trimming took 10 bases from V and 7 from J, leaving 22 bases between them.

This chain joins TRBV7-8 and TRBJ1-1; TRBD1 agrees at 8 bases. CDR1 and CDR2 (germline): SGHVS, FQNEAQ. There are 14 residues in the CDR3. V shed 3 bases and J 1 base; nucleotides not matched to a gene: 1. This CDR3 reads CASSFGQGNTEAFF. The CDR3, as DNA: TGTGCCAGCAGCTTTGGACAGGGGAACACTGAAGCTTTCTTT. The full variable domain, its missing parts supplied by reference TRBV7-8 and TRBJ1-1, is GAGVSQSPRYKVAKRGQDVALRCDPISGHVSLFWYQQALGQGPEFLTYFQNEAQLDKSGLPSDRFFAERPEGSVSTLKIQRTQQEDSAVYLCASSFGQGNTEAFFGQGTRLTVV.

In its sample, this clone was seen once. The chain employs TRBV6-1 and TRBJ1-3, with D hard to call. V lost 4 bases, J lost 0 bases, and 19 bases lay in between. In germline, CDR1 is MNHNS, CDR2 SASEGT. The CDR3 totals 18 residues. In nucleotides, the CDR3 is TGTGCCAGCAGTGTTAGAAGCCCGGCGGACTCCTCTGGAAACACCATATATTTT. Translating gives CASSVRSPADSSGNTIYF.

This clone has only a few counts. The chain uses TRBV9 and TRBJ2-1; TRBD2 is a possible D gene (5 bases). This CDR3 is built from 16 residues. V was pared by 2 bases and J by 0 bases, with 12 bases between. The germline gives CDR1 SGDLS, CDR2 YYNGEE. CDR3 sequence (DNA): TGTGCCAGCAGCGTTACAACGGGGAGCTCCTACAATGAGCAGTTCTTC. Translation: CASSVTTGSSYNEQFF.

The chain carries TRBV28 and TRBJ1-5, with 10 bases fitting TRBD1. Germline V lookup: CDR1 MDHEN, CDR2 SYDVKM. V gave up 5 bases and J gave up 1 base; unmatched junction bases: 14. The CDR3 contains 19 residues. CDR3 in amino acids: CASSVIRDRGGKSNQPQHF. CDR3 DNA: TGTGCCAGCAGTGTCATCCGGGACAGGGGAGGGAAAAGCAATCAGCCCCAGCATTTT.

The J gene is TRBJ1-2, the V gene TRBV19; TRBD1 matches 8 bases. The CDR3 runs 14 residues. The germline CDR1 and CDR2 sequences are LNHDA and SQIVND (reference sequence). V was clipped by 4 bases and J by 4 bases; unmatched bases: 5. DNA of the CDR3: TGTGCCAGTAGTACCGCAGGGGGCGGCTATGGCTACACCTTC. Residues: CASSTAGGGYGYTF.

This clone appeared a few times. This chain links TRBV18 with TRBJ1-5; 8 bases agree with TRBD1. Trimming took 3 bases from V and 1 from J; bases not matched to a gene: 2. Germline loops: CDR1 KGHSH, CDR2 LQKENI. The CDR3 loop spans 15 amino acids. Here the CDR3 reads CASSPGQASNQPQHF. In DNA form, the CDR3 reads TGTGCCAGCTCACCGGGACAGGCAAGCAATCAGCCCCAGCATTTT.

This chain connects TRBV12-3 or TRBV12-4 to TRBJ2-5; D is ambiguous. This CDR3 has 12 residues. Trimming left V 3 bases short and J 4 bases short, with 6 bases between. The CDR3 loop reads CASSFSLETQYF. Written as DNA, the CDR3 is TGTGCCAGCAGTTTCTCCTTAGAGACCCAGTACTTC.

This clone was seen just once. The chain combines TRBV4-1 with TRBJ2-2; 9 nucleotides match TRBD1. Germline-derived CDR1 and CDR2 are MGHRA and YSYEKL. V dropped 2 bases and J dropped 5; count of bases not matched to a gene: 3. This CDR3 is 15 amino acids long. The CDR3 DNA reads as TGCGCCAGCAGCCAACGGACAGGGGAAACCGGGGAGCTGTTTTTT. It specifies CASSQRTGETGELFF.

V usage is TRBV27 and J usage is TRBJ2-1; the match to TRBD1 covers 7 bases. Germline CDR1 is MNHEY and CDR2 is SMNVEV (reference sequence). This CDR3 has 16 residues. The V gene end was trimmed by 0 bases and the J gene end by 4 bases; junction bases not matched to a gene: 6. CDR3 in DNA: TGTGCCAGCAGTTTATCGAGGACAGGAATATACAATGAGCAGTTCTTC. Translation: CASSLSRTGIYNEQFF.